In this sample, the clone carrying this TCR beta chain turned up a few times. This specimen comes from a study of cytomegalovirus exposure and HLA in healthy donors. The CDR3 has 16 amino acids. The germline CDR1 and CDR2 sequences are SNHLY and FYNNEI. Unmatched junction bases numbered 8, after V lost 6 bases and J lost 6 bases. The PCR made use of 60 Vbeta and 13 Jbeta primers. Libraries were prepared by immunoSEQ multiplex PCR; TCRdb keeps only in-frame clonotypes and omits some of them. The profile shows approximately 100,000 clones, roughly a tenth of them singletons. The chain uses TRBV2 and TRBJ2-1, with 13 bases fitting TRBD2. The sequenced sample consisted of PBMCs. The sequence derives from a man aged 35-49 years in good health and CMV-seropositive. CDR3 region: CASRKLAGGPGNEQFF. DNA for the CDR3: TGTGCCAGCAGAAAACTAGCGGGAGGGCCAGGCAATGAGCAGTTCTTC.